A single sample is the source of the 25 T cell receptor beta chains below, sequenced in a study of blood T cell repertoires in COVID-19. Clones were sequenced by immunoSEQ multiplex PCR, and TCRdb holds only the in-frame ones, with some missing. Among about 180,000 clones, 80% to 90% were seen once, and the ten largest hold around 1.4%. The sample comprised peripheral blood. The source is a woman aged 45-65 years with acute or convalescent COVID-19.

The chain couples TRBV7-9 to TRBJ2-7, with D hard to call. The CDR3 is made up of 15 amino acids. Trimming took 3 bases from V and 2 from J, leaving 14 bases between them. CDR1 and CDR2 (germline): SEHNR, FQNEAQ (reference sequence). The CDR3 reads CASSFGQLKTYEQYF. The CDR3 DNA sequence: TGTGCCAGCAGCTTTGGGCAGCTTAAGACCTACGAGCAGTACTTC. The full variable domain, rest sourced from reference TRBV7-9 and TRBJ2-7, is DTGVSQNPRHKITKRGQNVTFRCDPISEHNRLYWYRQTLGQGPEFLTYFQNEAQLEKSRLLSDRFSAERPKGSFSTLEIQRTEQGDSAMYLCASSFGQLKTYEQYFGPGTRLTVT.

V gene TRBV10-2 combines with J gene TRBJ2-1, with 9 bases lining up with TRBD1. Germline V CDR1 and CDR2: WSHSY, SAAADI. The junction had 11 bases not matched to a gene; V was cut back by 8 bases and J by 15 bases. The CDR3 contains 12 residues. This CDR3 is CASGTGYTPGFF. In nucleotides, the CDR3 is TGCGCCAGCGGGACAGGGTATACCCCAGGGTTCTTC.

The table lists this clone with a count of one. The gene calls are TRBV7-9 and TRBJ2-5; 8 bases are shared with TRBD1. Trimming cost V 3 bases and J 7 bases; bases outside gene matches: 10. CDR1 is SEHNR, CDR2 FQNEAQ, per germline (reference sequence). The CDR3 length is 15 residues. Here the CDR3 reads CASSFLTGGVGTQYF. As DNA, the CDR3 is TGTGCCAGCAGCTTTCTCACAGGGGGTGTAGGGACCCAGTACTTC. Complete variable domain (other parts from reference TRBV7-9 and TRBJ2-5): DTGVSQNPRHKITKRGQNVTFRCDPISEHNRLYWYRQTLGQGPEFLTYFQNEAQLEKSRLLSDRFSAERPKGSFSTLEIQRTEQGDSAMYLCASSFLTGGVGTQYFGPGTRLLVL.

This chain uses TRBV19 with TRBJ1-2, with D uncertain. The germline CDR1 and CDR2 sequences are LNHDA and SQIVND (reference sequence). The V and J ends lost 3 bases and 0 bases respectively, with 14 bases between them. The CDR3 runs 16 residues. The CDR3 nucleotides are TGTGCCAGTAGTATTCCGGGGATTAGGGCTAACTATGGCTACACCTTC. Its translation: CASSIPGIRANYGYTF.

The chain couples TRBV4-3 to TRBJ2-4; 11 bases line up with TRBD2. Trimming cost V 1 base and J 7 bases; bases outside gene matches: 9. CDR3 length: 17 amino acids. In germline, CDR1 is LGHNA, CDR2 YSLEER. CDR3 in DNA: TGCGCCAGCAGCCAAGTCTCCATCGGGACTAGCGGTAACATTCAGTACTTC. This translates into CASSQVSIGTSGNIQYF.

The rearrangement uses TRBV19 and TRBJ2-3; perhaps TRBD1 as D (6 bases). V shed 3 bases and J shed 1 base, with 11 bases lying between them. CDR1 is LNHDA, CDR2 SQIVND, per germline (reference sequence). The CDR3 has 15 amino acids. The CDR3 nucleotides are TGTGCCAGTAGTATCAGGGGTTCGGGCACAGATACGCAGTATTTT. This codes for CASSIRGSGTDTQYF.

CDR3 region: CASSPLARGDSPLHF. CDR3 coding DNA: TGTGCCAGCTCACCATTGGCCAGGGGTGATTCACCCCTCCACTTT. This sequence joins TRBV18 and TRBJ1-6; weak D call: TRBD1 (6 bases). The CDR3 covers 15 residues. Trimming took 2 bases from V and 8 from J, leaving 13 bases between them. CDR1 is KGHSH and CDR2 is LQKENI in the germline V gene.

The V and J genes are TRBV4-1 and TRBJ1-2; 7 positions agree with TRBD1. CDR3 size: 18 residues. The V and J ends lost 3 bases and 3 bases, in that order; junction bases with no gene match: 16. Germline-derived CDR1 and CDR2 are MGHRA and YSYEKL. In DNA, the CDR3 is TGCGCCAGCAGCCAGCCAACAGGGGACCTTCCTCTTGACTATGGCTACACCTTC. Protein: CASSQPTGDLPLDYGYTF.

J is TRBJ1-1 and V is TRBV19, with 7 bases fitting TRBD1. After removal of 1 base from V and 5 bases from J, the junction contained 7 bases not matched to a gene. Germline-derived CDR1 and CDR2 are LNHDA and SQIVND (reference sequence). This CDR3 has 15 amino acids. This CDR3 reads CASSIVSRGETEAFF. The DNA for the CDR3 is TGTGCCAGTAGTATAGTTTCCAGGGGGGAGACTGAAGCTTTCTTT.

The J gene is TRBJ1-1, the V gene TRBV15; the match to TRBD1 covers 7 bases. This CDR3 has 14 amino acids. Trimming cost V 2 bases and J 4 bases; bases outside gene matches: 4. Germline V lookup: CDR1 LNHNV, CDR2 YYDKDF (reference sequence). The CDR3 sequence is CATSRLGTVTEAFF. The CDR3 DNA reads TGTGCCACCAGCAGATTGGGGACAGTCACTGAAGCTTTCTTT.

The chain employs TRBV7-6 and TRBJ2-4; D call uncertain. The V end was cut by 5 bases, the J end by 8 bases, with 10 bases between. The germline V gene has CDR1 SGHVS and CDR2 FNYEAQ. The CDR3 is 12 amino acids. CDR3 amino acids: CASSGRTDIQYF. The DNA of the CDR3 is TGTGCCAGCAGCGGCCGTACAGACATTCAGTACTTC.

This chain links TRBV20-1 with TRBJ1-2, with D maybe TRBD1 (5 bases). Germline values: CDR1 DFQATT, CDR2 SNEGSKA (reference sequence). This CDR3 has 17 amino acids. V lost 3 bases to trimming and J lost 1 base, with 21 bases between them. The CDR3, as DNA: TGCAGTGCTAGTTTCTGGAGGGAGACAGTACTTAACTATGGCTACACCTTC. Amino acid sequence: CSASFWRETVLNYGYTF.

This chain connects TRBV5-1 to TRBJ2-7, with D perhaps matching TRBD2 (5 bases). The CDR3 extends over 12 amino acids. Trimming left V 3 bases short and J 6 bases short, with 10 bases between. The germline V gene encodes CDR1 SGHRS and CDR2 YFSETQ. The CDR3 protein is CASSSTRAEQYF. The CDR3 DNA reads TGCGCCAGCAGCTCCACTAGGGCCGAGCAGTACTTC.

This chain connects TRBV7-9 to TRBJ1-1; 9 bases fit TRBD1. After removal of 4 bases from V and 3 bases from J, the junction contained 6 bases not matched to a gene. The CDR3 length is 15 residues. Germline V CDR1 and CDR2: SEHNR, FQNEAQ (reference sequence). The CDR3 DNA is TGTGCCAGCAGCTCGTCTGGACAGGGGTACACTGAAGCTTTCTTT. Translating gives CASSSSGQGYTEAFF.

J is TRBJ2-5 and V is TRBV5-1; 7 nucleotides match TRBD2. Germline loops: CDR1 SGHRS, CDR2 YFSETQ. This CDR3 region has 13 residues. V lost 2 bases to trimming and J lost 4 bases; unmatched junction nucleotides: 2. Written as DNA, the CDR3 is TGCGCCAGCAGCTTAAGCGGGACAGAGACCCAGTACTTC. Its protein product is CASSLSGTETQYF.

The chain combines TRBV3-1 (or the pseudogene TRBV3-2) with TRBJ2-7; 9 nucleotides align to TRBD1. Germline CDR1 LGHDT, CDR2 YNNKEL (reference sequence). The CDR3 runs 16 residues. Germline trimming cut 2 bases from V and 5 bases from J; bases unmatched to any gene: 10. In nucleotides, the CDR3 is TGTGCCAGCAGCCAACTCCCCGGGACAGGGCCCCACGAGCAGTACTTC. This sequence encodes CASSQLPGTGPHEQYF.

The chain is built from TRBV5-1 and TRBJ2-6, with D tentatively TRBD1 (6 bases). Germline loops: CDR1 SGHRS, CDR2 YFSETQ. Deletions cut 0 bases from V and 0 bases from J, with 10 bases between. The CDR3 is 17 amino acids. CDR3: CASSLDRVSSGANVLTF. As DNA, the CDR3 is TGCGCCAGCAGCTTGGACAGGGTGTCCTCTGGGGCCAACGTCCTGACTTTC. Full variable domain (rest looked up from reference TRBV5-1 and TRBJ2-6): KAGVTQTPRYLIKTRGQQVTLSCSPISGHRSVSWYQQTPGQGLQFLFEYFSETQRNKGNFPGRFSGRQFSNSRSEMNVSTLELGDSALYLCASSLDRVSSGANVLTFGAGSRLTVL.

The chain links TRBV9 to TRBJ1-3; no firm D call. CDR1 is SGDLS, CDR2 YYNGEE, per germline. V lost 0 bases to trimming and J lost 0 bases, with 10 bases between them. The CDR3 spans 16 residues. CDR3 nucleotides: TGTGCCAGCAGCGTAGAATCATCAGTCTCTGGAAACACCATATATTTT. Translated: CASSVESSVSGNTIYF.

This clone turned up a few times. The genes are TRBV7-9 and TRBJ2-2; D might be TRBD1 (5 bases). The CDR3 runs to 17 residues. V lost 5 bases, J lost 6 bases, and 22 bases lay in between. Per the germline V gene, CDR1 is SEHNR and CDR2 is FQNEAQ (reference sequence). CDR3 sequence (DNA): TGTGCCAGCAGCACCCTCCCCATGGTCGAAGGGGCCGGGGAGCTGTTTTTT. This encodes CASSTLPMVEGAGELFF. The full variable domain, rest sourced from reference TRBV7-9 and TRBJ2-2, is DTGVSQNPRHKITKRGQNVTFRCDPISEHNRLYWYRQTLGQGPEFLTYFQNEAQLEKSRLLSDRFSAERPKGSFSTLEIQRTEQGDSAMYLCASSTLPMVEGAGELFFGEGSRLTVL.

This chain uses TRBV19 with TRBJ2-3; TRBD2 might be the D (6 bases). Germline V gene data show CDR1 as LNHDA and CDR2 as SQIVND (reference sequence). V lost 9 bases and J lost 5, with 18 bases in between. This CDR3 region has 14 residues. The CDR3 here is CARRGLIFGDTQYF. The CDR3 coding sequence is TGTGCCAGGCGGGGTCTTATATTCGGAGATACGCAGTATTTT.

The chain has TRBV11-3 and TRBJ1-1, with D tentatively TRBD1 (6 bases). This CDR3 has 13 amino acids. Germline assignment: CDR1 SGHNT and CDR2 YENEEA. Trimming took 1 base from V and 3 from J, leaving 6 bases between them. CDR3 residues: CASSLAGDTEAFF. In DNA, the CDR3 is TGTGCCAGCAGCTTAGCAGGGGACACTGAAGCTTTCTTT.

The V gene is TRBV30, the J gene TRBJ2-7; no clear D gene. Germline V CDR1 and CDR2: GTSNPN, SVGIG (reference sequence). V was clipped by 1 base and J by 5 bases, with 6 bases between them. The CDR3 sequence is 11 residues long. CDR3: CAWSGHNEQYF. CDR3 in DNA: TGTGCCTGGAGTGGACACAACGAGCAGTACTTC. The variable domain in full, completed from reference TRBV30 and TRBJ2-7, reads SQTIHQWPATLVQPVGSPLSLECTVEGTSNPNLYWYRQAAGRGLQLLFYSVGIGQISSEVPQNLSASRPQDRQFILSSKKLLLSDSGFYLCAWSGHNEQYFGPGTRLTVT.

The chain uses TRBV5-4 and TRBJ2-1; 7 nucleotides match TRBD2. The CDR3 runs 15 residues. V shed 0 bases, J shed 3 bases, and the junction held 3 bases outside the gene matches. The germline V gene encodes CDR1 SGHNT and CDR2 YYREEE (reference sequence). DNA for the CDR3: TGTGCCAGCAGCTTGGCAGCTAGCGGCTACAATGAGCAGTTCTTC. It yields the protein CASSLAASGYNEQFF.

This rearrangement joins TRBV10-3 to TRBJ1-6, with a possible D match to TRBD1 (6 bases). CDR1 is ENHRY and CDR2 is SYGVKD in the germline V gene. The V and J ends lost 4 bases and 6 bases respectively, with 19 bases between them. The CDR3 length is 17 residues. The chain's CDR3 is CAISVEHQGTGNSPLHF. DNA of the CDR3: TGTGCCATCAGTGTGGAACACCAGGGGACGGGTAATTCACCCCTCCACTTT.

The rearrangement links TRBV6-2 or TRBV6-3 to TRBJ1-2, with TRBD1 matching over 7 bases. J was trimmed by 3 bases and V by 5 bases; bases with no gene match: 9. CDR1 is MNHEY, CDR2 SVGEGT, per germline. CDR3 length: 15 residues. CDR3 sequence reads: CASSASGTVDYGYTF. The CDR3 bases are TGTGCCAGCAGTGCCTCCGGGACAGTAGACTATGGCTACACCTTC.